This T cell receptor (beta chain) is from a study of OX40 agonist ivuxolimab in advanced cancers. The V gene end was trimmed by 2 bases and the J gene end by 7 bases; junction bases not matched to a gene: 4. Looked up from germline, CDR1 is SGDLS and CDR2 is YYNGEE. This CDR3 is built from 14 residues. Sequencing was performed with immunoSEQ multiplex PCR; in TCRdb, only in-frame clones are kept and a portion is missing. The sample lists approximately 69,000 clones; approximately 81% were seen once. The material was CD4+ or CD8+ T cells sorted from blood, obtained in a trial of the OX40 agonist ivuxolimab. The source is an adult with an advanced solid tumor such as melanoma, head and neck, liver or kidney cancer. The chain employs TRBV9 and TRBJ2-4; 9 bases map to TRBD1. The CDR3 nucleotides are TGTGCCAGCAGCGTGGGGACAGGGAAGAACATTCAGTACTTC. Translated, it gives CASSVGTGKNIQYF.